This is a list of T cell receptor beta chains from one sample in a study of sequential checkpoint blockade in melanoma. The assay was immunoSEQ multiplex PCR, and TCRdb's table has in-frame clones only and misses some. The profile shows about 12,000 clones, approximately 79% of them singletons. Sample: CD8+ T cells sorted from blood (inferred from file names), taken from a patient given nivolumab and ipilimumab in sequence. Source of these receptors: a human donor with melanoma. The CDR3 runs from the conserved cysteine through the conserved F or W. D genes are given only for firm matches. Some rows have no size entry. The others give once, few or many, or a class for an expanded clone.

J: TRBJ2-7
V: TRBV2
D: .
length: 15
size: few
DNA: TGTGCCAGCAGTGAAGCGCTTCAATACGGGTACGAGCAGTACTTC
CDR3: CASSEALQYGYEQYF

J: TRBJ1-4
V: TRBV6-1
D: .
length: 15
size: once
DNA: TGTGCCAGCAGTGAAAGGGCCGGCGAGGGTGAAAAACTGTTTTTT
CDR3: CASSERAGEGEKLFF

J: TRBJ2-7
V: TRBV14
D: .
length: 13
size: .
DNA: TGTGCCAGCAGCCTAAGGCGGGGCTACGAGCAGTACTTC
CDR3: CASSLRRGYEQYF

J: TRBJ2-7
V: TRBV27
D: TRBD1
length: 14
size: .
DNA: TGTGCCAGCAGTCCGGGACAGGGGGCCTACGAGCAGTACTTC
CDR3: CASSPGQGAYEQYF

J: TRBJ2-5
V: TRBV27
D: .
length: 13
size: .
DNA: TGTGCCAGCAGTTTCGGGTACCAAGAGACCCAGTACTTC
CDR3: CASSFGYQETQYF

J: TRBJ1-1
V: TRBV6-5
D: .
length: 15
size: .
DNA: TGTGCCAGCAGTTACGGTTTAGGGGCGAACACTGAAGCTTTCTTT
CDR3: CASSYGLGANTEAFF

J: TRBJ1-5
V: TRBV19
D: .
length: 14
size: .
DNA: TGTGCCAGTTTATCGAGGGTATCCGATCAGCCCCAGCATTTT
CDR3: CASLSRVSDQPQHF

J: TRBJ2-2
V: TRBV11-2
D: .
length: 15
size: .
DNA: TGTGCCAGCAGCCCTGGGACAACGAACACCGGGGAGCTGTTTTTT
CDR3: CASSPGTTNTGELFF

J: TRBJ2-7
V: TRBV6-6
D: TRBD1
length: 14
size: once
DNA: TGTGCCAGCAGAAGGGGGACAGGGTTCGACGAGCAGTACTTC
CDR3: CASRRGTGFDEQYF

J: TRBJ2-2
V: TRBV2
D: TRBD2
length: 20
size: .
DNA: TGTGCCAGCAGGGCCGGGACTAGCGGGAGTTTTAGAAGGTTCACCGGGGAGCTGTTTTTT
CDR3: CASRAGTSGSFRRFTGELFF

J: TRBJ1-1
V: TRBV7-9
D: .
length: 15
size: few
DNA: TGTGCCAGCAGCCCCTCCCAGGGCATGAACACTGAAGCTTTCTTT
CDR3: CASSPSQGMNTEAFF

J: TRBJ1-1
V: TRBV18
D: .
length: 14
size: .
DNA: TGTGCCAGCTCTTATCCGGGGTGGGACACTGAAGCTTTCTTT
CDR3: CASSYPGWDTEAFF

J: TRBJ2-7
V: TRBV7-3
D: .
length: 13
size: .
DNA: TGTGCCAGCAGCTTATCAAGGGGCTACGAGCAGTACTTC
CDR3: CASSLSRGYEQYF

J: TRBJ1-3
V: TRBV4-2
D: .
length: 16
size: .
DNA: TGTGCCAGCAGCGTGGATTCAGGGTCCTCTGGAAACACCATATATTTT
CDR3: CASSVDSGSSGNTIYF

J: TRBJ2-1
V: TRBV9
D: TRBD2
length: 17
size: .
DNA: TGTGCCAGCAGCGTAGCGCTAGCGGGAGATTCCTACAATGAGCAGTTCTTC
CDR3: CASSVALAGDSYNEQFF

J: TRBJ1-2
V: TRBV25-1
D: .
length: 12
size: once
DNA: TGTGCCAGCACCGCACAGGGAGATGGCTACACCTTC
CDR3: CASTAQGDGYTF

J: TRBJ2-5
V: TRBV28
D: TRBD2
length: 15
size: .
DNA: TGTGCCAGCAGCTCTCAGCGGGGGGGCCGGGTTGACCAGTACTTC
CDR3: CASSSQRGGRVDQYF

J: TRBJ1-1
V: TRBV5-6
D: .
length: 14
size: .
DNA: TGTGCCAGCAGCTTCGATGTCGGGGGCACTGAAGCTTTCTTT
CDR3: CASSFDVGGTEAFF

J: TRBJ1-6
V: TRBV4-1
D: .
length: 16
size: .
DNA: TGCGCCAGCAGCCAGGATTCTTCGACGGGGTATTCACCCCTCCACTTT
CDR3: CASSQDSSTGYSPLHF

J: TRBJ2-3
V: TRBV5-4
D: .
length: 12
size: .
DNA: TGTGCCAGCAGCGGGGACTCAAATACGCAGTATTTT
CDR3: CASSGDSNTQYF

J: TRBJ1-1
V: TRBV9
D: .
length: 14
size: few
DNA: TGTGCCAGCAGCCTAGGACGGACTAGCCCTGAAGCTTTCTTT
CDR3: CASSLGRTSPEAFF

J: TRBJ1-5
V: TRBV27
D: TRBD1
length: 16
size: .
DNA: TGTGCCAGCAGTTCGTGGACAGGGAGAACATCCCAGCCCCAGCATTTT
CDR3: CASSSWTGRTSQPQHF

J: TRBJ1-2
V: TRBV19
D: .
length: 12
size: .
DNA: TGTGCCAGTAGTAAAGGGGTCTATGGCTACACCTTC
CDR3: CASSKGVYGYTF

J: TRBJ1-6
V: TRBV7-2
D: .
length: 16
size: few
DNA: TGTGCCAGCAGCTTAGCGTGGGGGCTCGAGAATTCACCCCTCCACTTT
CDR3: CASSLAWGLENSPLHF

J: TRBJ2-5
V: TRBV5-6
D: TRBD2
length: 17
size: .
DNA: TGTGCCAGCTGCCCCGCGGGGGGGTTGAGTTTGCAAGAGACCCAGTACTTC
CDR3: CASCPAGGLSLQETQYF

J: TRBJ2-2
V: TRBV2
D: .
length: 13
size: once
DNA: TGTGCCAGGGGGACTGGTAACACCGGGGAGCTGTTTTTT
CDR3: CARGTGNTGELFF

J: TRBJ2-2
V: TRBV20-1
D: .
length: 11
size: .
DNA: TGCAGTGCCCCAAACACCGGGGAGCTGTTTTTT
CDR3: CSAPNTGELFF

J: TRBJ2-7
V: TRBV27
D: .
length: 14
size: .
DNA: TGTGCCAGCCGACCGGGGACATCCCTCTACGAGCAGTACTTC
CDR3: CASRPGTSLYEQYF

J: TRBJ2-7
V: TRBV11-3
D: TRBD2
length: 13
size: .
DNA: TGTGCCAGCAGCTTCGAGCGGGAGGACGAGCAGTACTTC
CDR3: CASSFEREDEQYF

J: TRBJ1-6
V: TRBV19
D: .
length: 18
size: .
DNA: TGTGCCAGTAGTATTCTCGCCGAAACTTGGGGGCCGGTTTCACCCCTCCACTTT
CDR3: CASSILAETWGPVSPLHF

J: TRBJ2-3
V: TRBV6-5
D: .
length: 14
size: .
DNA: TGTGCCAGCAGTTACGTCCAGGGGTCGGATACGCAGTATTTT
CDR3: CASSYVQGSDTQYF

J: TRBJ1-1
V: TRBV4-2
D: .
length: 15
size: .
DNA: TGTGCCAGCAGCCAAGTAGGACAGTTGCTCGCTGAAGCTTTCTTT
CDR3: CASSQVGQLLAEAFF

J: TRBJ2-7
V: TRBV11-2
D: .
length: 14
size: .
DNA: TGTGCCAGCAGCTTAGGGCCCGAGGTCTACGAGCAGTACTTC
CDR3: CASSLGPEVYEQYF

J: TRBJ2-7
V: TRBV28
D: .
length: 15
size: .
DNA: TGTGCCAGCAGTTTATATGTTGGGGGCCCCTACGAGCAGTACTTC
CDR3: CASSLYVGGPYEQYF

J: TRBJ2-7
V: TRBV4-2
D: TRBD1
length: 18
size: .
DNA: TGTGCCAGCAGCCAACCCCCCTGGACAGGGGGCTACTCCTACGAGCAGTACTTC
CDR3: CASSQPPWTGGYSYEQYF